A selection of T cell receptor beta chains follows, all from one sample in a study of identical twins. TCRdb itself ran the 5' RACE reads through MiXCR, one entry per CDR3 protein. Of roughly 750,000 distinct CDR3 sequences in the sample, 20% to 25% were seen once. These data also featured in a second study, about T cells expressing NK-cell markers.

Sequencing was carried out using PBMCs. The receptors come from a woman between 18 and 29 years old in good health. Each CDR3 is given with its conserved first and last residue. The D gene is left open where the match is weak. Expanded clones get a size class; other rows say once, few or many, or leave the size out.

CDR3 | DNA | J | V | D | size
CSVATTSGGIPDTQYF | TGCAGCGTGGCAACCACTAGCGGGGGTATCCCAGATACGCAGTATTTT | TRBJ2-3 | TRBV29-1 | TRBD2 | -
CSARFLSWDHYWNEQFF | TGCAGTGCTAGATTCCTTTCGTGGGACCACTACTGGAATGAGCAGTTCTTC | TRBJ2-1 | TRBV20-1 | - | few
CARSFGHTYEQYF | TGTGCCAGGAGCTTTGGCCACACCTACGAGCAGTACTTC | TRBJ2-7 | TRBV5-5 | - | -
CASSKGWQGYRTYNEQFF | TGTGCCAGCAGCAAAGGCTGGCAAGGGTACAGAACCTACAATGAGCAGTTCTTC | TRBJ2-1 | TRBV21-1 | - | many
CAISDPAGGYTF | TGTGCCATCAGTGATCCCGCGGGGGGCTACACCTTC | TRBJ1-2 | TRBV10-3 | - | few
CAIRDRENTEAFF | TGTGCCATCCGGGACAGGGAAAACACTGAAGCTTTCTTT | TRBJ1-1 | TRBV7-9 | TRBD1 | -
CSTRDPIHPDTQYF | TGCAGTACCCGGGACCCTATTCATCCGGATACGCAGTATTTT | TRBJ2-3 | TRBV20-1 | - | few
CSARDFNNEQFF | TGCAGTGCTAGGGACTTCAACAATGAGCAGTTCTTC | TRBJ2-1 | TRBV20-1 | - | -
CAISPSLRDYNEQFF | TGTGCCATCAGTCCGTCCCTACGGGACTACAATGAGCAGTTCTTC | TRBJ2-1 | TRBV10-3 | - | many
CAISEISVKNEQFF | TGTGCCATCAGTGAGATTTCCGTAAAGAATGAGCAGTTCTTC | TRBJ2-1 | TRBV10-3 | - | -
CAIRGLRGTTGLFF | TGTGCCATCAGGGGTTTAAGAGGCACCACGGGGCTGTTTTTT | TRBJ2-2 | TRBV10-3 | - | -
CSAGGPTDTQYF | TGCAGTGCCGGCGGCCCCACAGATACGCAGTATTTT | TRBJ2-3 | TRBV20-1 | - | -
CSGRELGIEQFF | TGCAGTGGGCGGGAGCTCGGTATTGAGCAGTTCTTC | TRBJ2-1 | TRBV20-1 | TRBD2 | -
CSATARDRYNEQFF | TGCAGCGCTACAGCCCGGGACAGGTACAATGAGCAGTTCTTC | TRBJ2-1 | TRBV29-1 | TRBD1 | -
CSARDQGDTQYF | TGCAGTGCTAGAGATCAAGGTGATACGCAGTATTTT | TRBJ2-3 | TRBV20-1 | - | -
CSASAPGLAGGDTQYF | TGCAGTGCTAGCGCACCGGGACTAGCGGGAGGAGATACGCAGTATTTT | TRBJ2-3 | TRBV20-1 | TRBD2 | -
CSARAGGSASYNEQFF | TGCAGTGCTAGAGCGGGCGGGAGTGCGTCCTACAATGAGCAGTTCTTC | TRBJ2-1 | TRBV20-1 | TRBD2 | few
CASSGDFDYEQFF | TGCGCCAGCAGCGGGGACTTTGACTATGAGCAGTTCTTC | TRBJ2-1 | TRBV4-3 | - | -
CASSQTSGGQETQYF | TGTGCCAGCTCACAGACTAGCGGGGGCCAAGAGACCCAGTACTTC | TRBJ2-5 | TRBV18 | TRBD2 | few
CASSLDENSYNEQFF | TGTGCCAGCAGCCTCGACGAGAACTCCTACAATGAGCAGTTCTTC | TRBJ2-1 | TRBV12-3/TRBV12-4 | - | -
CASSVRRLAKAEQYF | TGTGCCAGCAGTGTACGGAGACTAGCGAAGGCCGAACAGTACTTC | TRBJ2-7 | TRBV12-3/TRBV12-4 | TRBD2 | -
CASSYSKLVSSGNTIYF | TGTGCCAGCAGTTACTCGAAGCTCGTGAGCTCTGGAAACACCATATATTTT | TRBJ1-3 | TRBV6-5 | - | -
CASSPPRTGAGTDTQYF | TGTGCCAGCTCACCACCCCGCACAGGGGCGGGCACAGATACGCAGTATTTT | TRBJ2-3 | TRBV18 | TRBD1 | -
CASSPTRTVGNTIYF | TGTGCCAGCAGCCCCACCCGGACAGTCGGAAACACCATATATTTT | TRBJ1-3 | TRBV12-3/TRBV12-4 | - | -
CASSSAWVLIDNEQFF | TGTGCCAGCAGTTCAGCCTGGGTACTGATAGACAATGAGCAGTTCTTC | TRBJ2-1 | TRBV12-3/TRBV12-4 | - | -
CASSPRDSKTEQYF | TGTGCCAGCAGCCCCCGTGACAGCAAGACCGAGCAGTACTTC | TRBJ2-7 | TRBV7-2 | - | -
CSAEARAWLGYTF | TGCAGTGCTGAGGCCAGGGCCTGGCTTGGCTACACCTTC | TRBJ1-2 | TRBV20-1 | - | few
CASSLGGRTNEQFF | TGTGCCAGCAGCTTAGGGGGACGGACCAATGAGCAGTTCTTC | TRBJ2-1 | TRBV7-2 | - | many
CASSPTGGIYGYTF | TGTGCCAGCAGTCCGACAGGGGGAATCTATGGCTACACCTTC | TRBJ1-2 | TRBV6-1 | TRBD1 | -
CASRPSDRGDTQYF | TGTGCCAGCCGGCCGTCTGACCGTGGAGATACGCAGTATTTT | TRBJ2-3 | TRBV6-1 | - | -
CASSFGAANYGYTF | TGTGCCAGCAGTTTCGGGGCAGCCAACTATGGCTACACCTTC | TRBJ1-2 | TRBV12-3/TRBV12-4 | - | -
CTSSQLGLAGGSTDTQYF | TGTACCAGCAGTCAACTGGGACTAGCGGGAGGGAGCACAGATACGCAGTATTTT | TRBJ2-3 | TRBV2 | TRBD2 | -
CATSSKWGRDEQYF | TGTGCCACTTCTTCGAAGTGGGGAAGGGACGAGCAGTACTTC | TRBJ2-7 | TRBV5-6 | - | many
CASSPFPGLHEQYF | TGCGCCAGCAGCCCCTTCCCAGGGCTCCACGAGCAGTACTTC | TRBJ2-7 | TRBV5-1 | - | -
CASSTNRGTGHNQPQHF | TGTGCCAGCAGCACTAATAGGGGGACAGGGCACAATCAGCCCCAGCATTTT | TRBJ1-5 | TRBV7-2 | TRBD1 | few
CASTPMNPNTGELFF | TGCGCCAGCACGCCCATGAATCCGAACACCGGGGAGCTGTTTTTT | TRBJ2-2 | TRBV5-1 | - | -
CASTVTSGGPTGELFF | TGTGCCAGCACGGTTACTAGCGGGGGACCAACCGGGGAGCTGTTTTTT | TRBJ2-2 | TRBV7-2 | TRBD2 | -
CASSLTGQESYTQYF | TGCGCCAGCAGCTTAACGGGGCAGGAGTCATATACGCAGTATTTT | TRBJ2-3 | TRBV5-1 | - | few
CASSLPGTSGSHEQFF | TGTGCCAGCAGCCTGCCGGGGACTAGCGGGAGTCATGAGCAGTTCTTC | TRBJ2-1 | TRBV6-1 | TRBD2 | -
CASSRMRDLNTEAFF | TGTGCCAGCAGTAGAATGAGGGACTTGAACACTGAAGCTTTCTTT | TRBJ1-1 | TRBV6-1 | - | -
CASTIRGTEAFF | TGTGCCAGCACCATAAGGGGGACTGAAGCTTTCTTT | TRBJ1-1 | TRBV12-3/TRBV12-4 | - | -
CASTPGYYEQYF | TGTGCCAGCACCCCCGGATACTACGAGCAGTACTTC | TRBJ2-7 | TRBV12-3/TRBV12-4 | - | -
CDSSQTTSGSPLEQYF | TGCGACAGCAGCCAGACAACTAGCGGGAGCCCCCTCGAGCAGTACTTC | TRBJ2-7 | TRBV4-3 | TRBD2 | -
CASSESMLAPDTQYF | TGCGCCAGCAGTGAGTCGATGTTAGCGCCAGATACGCAGTATTTT | TRBJ2-3 | TRBV10-2 | - | -
CASSGWTSDSGEQFF | TGTGCCAGCAGCGGATGGACTAGCGATAGTGGTGAGCAGTTCTTC | TRBJ2-1 | TRBV7-2 | TRBD2 | -